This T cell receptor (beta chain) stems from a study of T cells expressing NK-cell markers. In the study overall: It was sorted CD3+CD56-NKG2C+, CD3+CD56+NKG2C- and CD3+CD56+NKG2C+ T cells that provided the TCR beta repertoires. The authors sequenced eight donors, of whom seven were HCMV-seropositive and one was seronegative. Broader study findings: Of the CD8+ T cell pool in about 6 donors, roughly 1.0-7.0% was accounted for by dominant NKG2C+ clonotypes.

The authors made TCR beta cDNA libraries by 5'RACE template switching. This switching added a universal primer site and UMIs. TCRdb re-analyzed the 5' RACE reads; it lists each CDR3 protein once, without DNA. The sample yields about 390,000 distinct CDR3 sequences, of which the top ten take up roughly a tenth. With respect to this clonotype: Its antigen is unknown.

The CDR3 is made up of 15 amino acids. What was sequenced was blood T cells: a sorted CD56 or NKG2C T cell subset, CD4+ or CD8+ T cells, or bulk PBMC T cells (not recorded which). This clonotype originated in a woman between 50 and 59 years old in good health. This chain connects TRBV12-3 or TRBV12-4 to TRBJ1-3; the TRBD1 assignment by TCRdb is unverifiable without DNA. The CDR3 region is CASTHRGKHGNTIYF.